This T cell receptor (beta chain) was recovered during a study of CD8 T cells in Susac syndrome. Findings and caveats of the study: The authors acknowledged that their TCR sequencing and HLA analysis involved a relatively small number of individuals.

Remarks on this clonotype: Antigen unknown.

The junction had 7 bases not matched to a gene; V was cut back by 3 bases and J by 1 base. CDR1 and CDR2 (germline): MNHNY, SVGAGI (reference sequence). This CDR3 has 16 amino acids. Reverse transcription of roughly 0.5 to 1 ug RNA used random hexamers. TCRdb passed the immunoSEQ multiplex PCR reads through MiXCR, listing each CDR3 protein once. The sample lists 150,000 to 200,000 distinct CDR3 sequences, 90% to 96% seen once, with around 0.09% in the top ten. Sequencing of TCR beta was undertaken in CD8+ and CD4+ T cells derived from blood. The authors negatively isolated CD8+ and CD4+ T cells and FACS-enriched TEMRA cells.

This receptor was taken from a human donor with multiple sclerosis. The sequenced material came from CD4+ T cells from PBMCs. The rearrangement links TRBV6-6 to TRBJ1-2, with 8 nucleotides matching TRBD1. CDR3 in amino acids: CASSYVTGGYNYGYTF. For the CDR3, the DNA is TGTGCCAGCAGTTATGTCACAGGGGGTTATAACTATGGCTACACCTTC.